These 24 T cell receptor beta chains share one sample of origin, sequenced in a study of CD8+ T cells in alopecia areata. Reverse transcribed after extraction, RNA yielded cDNA as the sequencing template. Only in-frame clones appear in the TCRdb table, and some are missing; sequencing was by immunoSEQ multiplex PCR. The sample lists about 180,000 clones, 50% to 60% occurring once. Sequencing used CD4+ T cells sorted from blood, obtained at week 0. These receptors were collected from a human donor with alopecia areata.

The rearrangement links TRBV27 to TRBJ2-3; 8 bases are shared with TRBD1. V lost 5 bases and J lost 1; bases outside the gene matches: 5. The CDR3 runs to 15 residues. In germline, CDR1 is MNHEY, CDR2 SMNVEV (reference sequence). The CDR3 region is CASSPWTGRTDTQYF. For the CDR3, the DNA is TGTGCCAGCAGTCCGTGGACAGGGCGCACAGATACGCAGTATTTT.

V gene TRBV15 combines with J gene TRBJ2-5; 9 bases are shared with TRBD1. V lost 0 bases, J lost 7 bases, and 6 bases stayed unmatched. This CDR3 is built from 15 residues. Germline lookup yields CDR1 LNHNV and CDR2 YYDKDF (reference sequence). CDR3 nucleotides: TGTGCCACCAGCAGAGATCGACAGGGGGAAGCGACCCAGTACTTC. As protein: CATSRDRQGEATQYF.

The rearrangement joins TRBV29-1 to TRBJ2-3; 8 bases line up with TRBD2. Germline V gene lookup returns CDR1 SQVTM and CDR2 ANQGSEA. This CDR3 is 15 amino acids long. V shed 0 bases, J shed 6 bases, and the junction held 8 bases outside the gene matches. The CDR3 DNA reads as TGCAGCGTTGAAGACGGAGCGGGGGCGGGGGATACGCAGTATTTT. It translates to CSVEDGAGAGDTQYF.

The chain employs TRBV29-1 and TRBJ2-7; D is unresolved. Germline V gives CDR1 SQVTM, CDR2 ANQGSEA. This CDR3 has 11 residues. The V end was cut by 4 bases, the J end by 2 bases, with 6 bases between. CDR3 DNA: TGCAGCGTTGCTCAGGCCTACGAGCAGTACTTC. This codes for CSVAQAYEQYF.

The rearrangement uses TRBV30 and TRBJ1-2, with TRBD1 matching over 7 bases. The V and J ends lost 8 bases and 8 bases, in that order; junction bases with no gene match: 8. Germline V gives CDR1 GTSNPN, CDR2 SVGIG (reference sequence). This CDR3 has 11 amino acids. CDR3 bases: TGTGCCGGGACAGCATGGGGGGGCTACACCTTC. Encoded protein: CAGTAWGGYTF.

The rearrangement uses TRBV19 and TRBJ1-1; D is ambiguous. V was shortened by 3 bases and J by 2 bases, with 10 bases between the two germline ends. The CDR3 has 14 amino acids. CDR1 and CDR2 (germline): LNHDA, SQIVND (reference sequence). CDR3 residues: CASSIRPENTEAFF. The CDR3, as DNA: TGTGCCAGTAGTATCCGCCCCGAAAACACTGAAGCTTTCTTT.

This clone has just a few counts. The chain recombines TRBV27 with TRBJ1-2; 10 positions agree with TRBD1. Germline V gives CDR1 MNHEY, CDR2 SMNVEV (reference sequence). V trimming: 5 bases; J trimming: 6 bases; junction bases outside the gene matches: 3. CDR3 length: 13 amino acids. The CDR3 region has the DNA TGTGCCAGCAGTCGAGGGACAGGGGATGGCTACACCTTC. It specifies CASSRGTGDGYTF.

The rearrangement links TRBV25-1 to TRBJ1-3; TRBD1 might be the D (5 bases). In germline, CDR1 is MGHDK, CDR2 SYGVNS. The V and J ends lost 2 bases and 8 bases respectively, with 10 bases between them. This CDR3 has 13 amino acids. CDR3 residues: CASSEGAWDTIYF. CDR3 nucleotide sequence: TGTGCCAGCAGTGAAGGGGCTTGGGACACCATATATTTT.

This clone was found a few times. The chain is built from TRBV29-1 and TRBJ2-5, with 9 bases aligning to TRBD1. This CDR3 has 14 residues. Germline V gene data show CDR1 as SQVTM and CDR2 as ANQGSEA. Unmatched junction bases numbered 8, after V lost 7 bases and J lost 2 bases. The CDR3 loop reads CSARDRERQETQYF. DNA for the CDR3: TGCAGCGCCCGGGACAGGGAAAGGCAAGAGACCCAGTACTTC.

This chain joins TRBV30 and TRBJ2-7, with TRBD1 matching 9 bases. The germline V gene encodes CDR1 GTSNPN and CDR2 SVGIG (reference sequence). V lost 3 bases to trimming and J lost 2 bases; unmatched junction nucleotides: 8. This CDR3 has 15 amino acids. The CDR3: CAWRVWDREPYEQYF. DNA of the CDR3: TGTGCCTGGAGAGTTTGGGACAGGGAACCCTACGAGCAGTACTTC.

The rearrangement links TRBV6-5 to TRBJ1-1; no clear D gene. Germline values: CDR1 MNHEY, CDR2 SVGAGI. This CDR3 region has 12 residues. Trimming left V 0 bases short and J 4 bases short, with 3 bases between. The CDR3 spells CASSYSSTEAFF. For the CDR3, the DNA is TGTGCCAGCAGTTACTCGAGCACTGAAGCTTTCTTT.

The chain uses TRBV5-1 and TRBJ1-2; 10 bases align to TRBD1. The germline V gene has CDR1 SGHRS and CDR2 YFSETQ. This CDR3 region has 16 residues. Trimming removed 4 bases from V and 3 bases from J; junction bases left unmatched: 9. The CDR3, as DNA: TGCGCCAGCAGCCCCCGTGCCGGGACAGGGGACTATGGCTACACCTTC. Translating it yields CASSPRAGTGDYGYTF.

The chain employs TRBV9 and TRBJ2-2; possible D gene TRBD2, 5 bases. Germline V gene data show CDR1 as SGDLS and CDR2 as YYNGEE. Trimming took 2 bases from V and 0 from J, leaving 14 bases between them. The CDR3 length is 17 residues. In DNA form, the CDR3 reads TGTGCCAGCAGCGTTACGGTAATGCGGGCGAACACCGGGGAGCTGTTTTTT. Its protein product is CASSVTVMRANTGELFF.

This clone was seen a handful of times. V gene TRBV6-5 combines with J gene TRBJ2-5; 8 positions match TRBD2. The CDR3 loop spans 13 amino acids. V shed 10 bases and J 5 bases; nucleotides not matched to a gene: 9. In germline, CDR1 is MNHEY, CDR2 SVGAGI. CDR3 sequence reads: CATQTGGRETQYF. The CDR3 DNA reads as TGTGCCACCCAAACGGGGGGGCGTGAGACCCAGTACTTC.

This chain links TRBV29-1 with TRBJ1-2; D is unclear. The ends were cut back, 2 bases at V and 7 bases at J, with 14 bases in the middle. Germline lookup yields CDR1 SQVTM and CDR2 ANQGSEA. The CDR3 has 13 amino acids. The CDR3 nucleotides read TGCAGCGTTGAATCGGGCATAGAAAGTGGCTACACCTTC. Translated, it gives CSVESGIESGYTF.

J is TRBJ1-1 and V is TRBV30; D call uncertain. The CDR3 loop spans 14 amino acids. The V gene lost 5 bases and the J gene lost 0 bases, with 13 bases spanning the gap. Germline CDR1 reads GTSNPN; CDR2 reads SVGIG (reference sequence). CDR3 nucleotide sequence: TGTGCCTGGGGTAGAGTAAAGCTGAACACTGAAGCTTTCTTT. This translates into CAWGRVKLNTEAFF.

V and J are TRBV6-1 and TRBJ1-1, with D unclear. The CDR3 spans 12 residues. Germline CDR1 and CDR2: MNHNS and SASEGT. V shed 5 bases and J shed 4 bases, with 8 bases lying between them. The CDR3 is CASSKGRTEAFF. In DNA form, the CDR3 reads TGTGCCAGCAGTAAAGGGCGCACTGAAGCTTTCTTT.

The gene calls are TRBV6-5 and TRBJ1-3, with 9 bases lining up with TRBD1. The junction had 3 bases not matched to a gene; V was cut back by 6 bases and J by 0 bases. The length of the CDR3 is 15 residues. Germline CDR1 is MNHEY and CDR2 is SVGAGI. The DNA for the CDR3 is TGTGCCAGCAGGTCGACAGGGGGCTCTGGAAACACCATATATTTT. This gives the protein CASRSTGGSGNTIYF.

This chain connects TRBV30 to TRBJ2-7; tentatively, D is TRBD1 (5 bases). Germline V lookup: CDR1 GTSNPN, CDR2 SVGIG (reference sequence). CDR3 length: 16 amino acids. The ends were cut back, 1 base at V and 2 bases at J, with 18 bases in the middle. DNA for the CDR3: TGTGCCTGGAGTGATAGGATCCTGAAGGGGACCTACGAGCAGTACTTC. This translates into CAWSDRILKGTYEQYF.

In this sample, this clone turned up a few times. V is TRBV6-5 and J is TRBJ2-1; possibly TRBD2 for D (6 bases). This CDR3 is 15 amino acids long. Trimming pared 2 bases from V and 5 bases from J, leaving 13 bases between. The V gene's germline CDR1 is MNHEY and CDR2 SVGAGI. The CDR3 coding sequence is TGTGCCAGCAGTTACCTGCGGGACCCAAACAATGAGCAGTTCTTC. Protein sequence: CASSYLRDPNNEQFF.

The V call is TRBV7-9, the J call TRBJ1-5, with a tentative D call TRBD1 (5 bases). The V end lost 5 bases, the J end lost 5 bases, and 13 bases lay between the germline ends. Germline CDR1 reads SEHNR; CDR2 reads FQNEAQ (reference sequence). The CDR3 covers 14 residues. CDR3 region: CASSPRQTDQPQHF. The CDR3, as DNA: TGTGCCAGCAGCCCCAGACAGACCGATCAGCCCCAGCATTTT.

The J gene is TRBJ2-7, the V gene TRBV11-2; D gene ambiguous. V lost 1 base and J 2 bases, leaving 12 bases between the germline ends. The germline CDR1 and CDR2 sequences are SGHAT and FQNNGV. The CDR3 sequence is 15 residues long. The CDR3: CASSLVATVAYEQYF. DNA for the CDR3: TGTGCCAGCAGCTTAGTGGCGACCGTAGCCTACGAGCAGTACTTC.

The V and J genes are TRBV29-1 and TRBJ2-7; 8 bases agree with TRBD2. The CDR3 covers 13 residues. Germline V gene sequence: CDR1 SQVTM, CDR2 ANQGSEA. Germline trimming cut 5 bases from V and 6 bases from J; bases unmatched to any gene: 9. CDR3 sequence reads: CSVRSSGGIEQYF. DNA of the CDR3: TGCAGCGTTCGATCCAGCGGGGGTATCGAGCAGTACTTC.

This clone has just a few counts. V usage is TRBV6-6 and J usage is TRBJ1-2; TRBD1 might be the D (6 bases). V lost 7 bases, J lost 0 bases, and 15 bases lay in between. CDR3 length: 15 amino acids. From germline, CDR1 is MNHNY and CDR2 SVGAGI (reference sequence). The CDR3 region is CASTAGGAPNYGYTF. CDR3 DNA sequence: TGTGCCAGCACCGCGGGGGGGGCTCCTAACTATGGCTACACCTTC.